The 14 T cell receptor beta chains presented below share a single source sample, sequenced in a study of blood T cell repertoires in COVID-19 (dated by TCRdb to about 2020). The library was produced with the immunoSEQ multiplex PCR assay. TCRdb re-hosts the immuneACCESS table, in-frame sequences only. Its copies lack some clones; in the studies checked, an unresolved V gene accounts for under half of them, and the cause for the rest is not known. This sample comprises around 130,000 clones, roughly 81% of them detected only once. The biggest ten clones account for around 13% of the sample. The specimen sequenced was peripheral blood. These receptors were obtained from a human donor in a cohort sampled during active COVID-19.

The rearrangement joins TRBV6-5 to TRBJ1-6; a weak D match, TRBD1 (5 bases). This CDR3 spans 13 amino acids. Germline V gives CDR1 MNHEY, CDR2 SVGAGI. The V end was cut by 5 bases, the J end by 7 bases, with 9 bases between. The CDR3 protein is CASSRGGNSPLHF. Here the CDR3 DNA reads TGTGCCAGCAGTCGGGGGGGAAATTCACCCCTCCACTTT.

For the CDR3, the DNA is TGTGCCAGCAGTGATTCGGAACAGGGGGACGTCTATGGCTACACCTTC. This codes for CASSDSEQGDVYGYTF. V is TRBV6-4 and J is TRBJ1-2; 8 nucleotides agree with TRBD1. CDR1 is MRHNA and CDR2 is SNTAGT in the germline V gene. V lost 3 bases to trimming and J lost 4 bases; unmatched junction nucleotides: 10. CDR3 length: 16 amino acids.

The chain is built from TRBV27 and TRBJ1-1; TRBD1 matches 8 bases. CDR1 and CDR2 from the germline V gene are MNHEY and SMNVEV (reference sequence). The CDR3 has 15 amino acids. V shed 6 bases, J shed 5 bases, and the junction held 11 bases outside the gene matches. Written as DNA, the CDR3 is TGTGCCAGCAGGACCCCTACAGGGGGATGGACTGAAGCTTTCTTT. This sequence encodes CASRTPTGGWTEAFF.

The chain is built from TRBV5-6 and TRBJ2-7, with TRBD2 matching 8 bases. V shed 0 bases and J 6 bases; nucleotides not matched to a gene: 11. CDR3 length: 16 amino acids. Germline-derived CDR1 and CDR2 are SGHDT and YYEEEE. The CDR3 is CASSLALRGARSEQYF. The CDR3, as DNA: TGTGCCAGCAGCTTGGCGTTGCGGGGGGCCCGTTCCGAGCAGTACTTC.

This clone was seen a single time. The gene calls are TRBV6-6 and TRBJ2-7; possible D gene TRBD1, 7 bases. The CDR3 totals 13 residues. Trimming pared 2 bases from V and 5 bases from J, leaving 10 bases between. Germline V CDR1 and CDR2: MNHNY, SVGAGI (reference sequence). CDR3 protein: CASSYGRGDEQYF. The CDR3 DNA reads as TGTGCCAGCAGTTACGGCAGGGGGGACGAGCAGTACTTC.

The gene calls are TRBV19 and TRBJ1-5; TRBD1 matches at 7 bases. CDR3 size: 16 residues. V was clipped by 7 bases and J by 3 bases; unmatched bases: 12. Germline values: CDR1 LNHDA, CDR2 SQIVND (reference sequence). The CDR3 region has the DNA TGTGCCAGTACCATCCTGTGGACAGGCAACAATCAGCCCCAGCATTTT. Translation: CASTILWTGNNQPQHF.

This chain connects TRBV3-1 (or the pseudogene TRBV3-2) to TRBJ2-7, with 7 bases that match TRBD1. V lost 6 bases, J lost 6 bases, and 2 bases stayed unmatched. The CDR3 extends over 11 amino acids. Germline CDR1 is LGHDT and CDR2 is YNNKEL (reference sequence). The CDR3 protein is CASSTGAEQYF. CDR3 nucleotide sequence: TGTGCCAGCAGTACAGGGGCCGAGCAGTACTTC.

As concerns this clone: The identical CDR3 is also encoded by other nucleotide sequences in the sample. The rearrangement uses TRBV24-1 and TRBJ2-1; D might be TRBD1 (5 bases). V lost 5 bases and J 1 base, leaving 8 bases between the germline ends. Germline CDR1 KGHDR, CDR2 SFDVKD. CDR3 length equals 14 residues. DNA for the CDR3: TGTGCCACCAGTGGATCAGGGTCCTACAATGAGCAGTTCTTC. It codes for CATSGSGSYNEQFF.

The gene calls are TRBV3-1 (or the pseudogene TRBV3-2) and TRBJ1-1; D uncertain. CDR1 and CDR2 (germline): LGHDT, YNNKEL (reference sequence). The CDR3 consists of 14 residues. V gave up 2 bases and J gave up 1 base, with 8 bases separating them. CDR3 in DNA: TGTGCCAGCAGCCAACAGAACCAGAACACTGAAGCTTTCTTT. It specifies CASSQQNQNTEAFF.

The J gene is TRBJ1-2, the V gene TRBV6-5; maybe TRBD1 (6 bases). The germline V gene has CDR1 MNHEY and CDR2 SVGAGI. The CDR3 consists of 12 residues. Between the trimmed V and J ends, which lost 6 bases and 4 bases, there was a span of 9 bases. CDR3 residues: CASRQGGYGYTF. The DNA for the CDR3 is TGTGCCAGCAGACAGGGCGGCTATGGCTACACCTTC.

This clone occurred once. The V and J genes are TRBV9 and TRBJ2-1; 9 positions match TRBD2. V shed 4 bases, J shed 4 bases, and the junction held 6 bases outside the gene matches. CDR3 length: 15 residues. The germline gives CDR1 SGDLS, CDR2 YYNGEE. CDR3: CASSTAGGVYNEQFF. In nucleotides, the CDR3 is TGTGCCAGCAGCACGGCGGGGGGGGTTTACAATGAGCAGTTCTTC. Combining the CDR3 with reference TRBV9 and TRBJ2-1 gives the whole variable domain DSGVTQTPKHLITATGQRVTLRCSPRSGDLSVYWYQQSLDQGLQFLIQYYNGEERAKGNILERFSAQQFPDLHSELNLSSLELGDSALYFCASSTAGGVYNEQFFGPGTRLTVL.

This clone was seen just once. The genes are TRBV5-1 and TRBJ1-1; 8 positions agree with TRBD1. This CDR3 is built from 15 residues. CDR1 and CDR2 (germline): SGHRS, YFSETQ. V was clipped by 4 bases and J by 7 bases; unmatched bases: 12. CDR3 residues: CASSRLRTGRGEAFF. The CDR3 coding sequence is TGCGCCAGCAGCCGTCTTCGGACAGGGAGGGGTGAAGCTTTCTTT. The full variable domain, completed using reference TRBV5-1 and TRBJ1-1, is KAGVTQTPRYLIKTRGQQVTLSCSPISGHRSVSWYQQTPGQGLQFLFEYFSETQRNKGNFPGRFSGRQFSNSRSEMNVSTLELGDSALYLCASSRLRTGRGEAFFGQGTRLTVV.

V and J are TRBV7-8 and TRBJ2-2; TRBD2 agrees at 11 bases. The CDR3 has 15 amino acids. From germline, CDR1 is SGHVS and CDR2 FQNEAQ. V lost 3 bases to trimming and J lost 4 bases; unmatched junction nucleotides: 1. The CDR3 sequence: CASSFGTSGTGELFF. The CDR3 DNA is TGTGCCAGCAGCTTCGGGACTAGCGGCACCGGGGAGCTGTTTTTT.

This clone came up a few times. This chain joins TRBV30 and TRBJ1-5; D gene unclear. The V and J ends lost 1 base and 5 bases respectively, with 9 bases between them. CDR3 size: 13 residues. Germline CDR1 reads GTSNPN; CDR2 reads SVGIG (reference sequence). CDR3 sequence: CAWSGPGYQPQHF. CDR3 nucleotide sequence: TGTGCCTGGAGTGGCCCAGGCTATCAGCCCCAGCATTTT.